This entry concerns a single TCR beta chain. The entry originates in a study of blood T cell repertoires in COVID-19. The overall study: COVID-19 samples collected from the United States, Italy and Spain covered acute and convalescent phases. In each case, the material was cDNA or gDNA derived from T cells, B-cell-depleted T cells, or PBMCs.

Germline CDR1 ENHRY, CDR2 SYGVKD. J was trimmed by 5 bases and V by 6 bases; bases with no gene match: 7. CDR3 size: 14 residues. Original processing notes: Reference gene primer amplification gave nucleated cell count estimates. TCRdb keeps only in-frame clones here, not all; method: immunoSEQ multiplex PCR. V and J calls plus clone size are reproduced from that table; the DNA served to infer D and trimming. The sample shows more than 25,000 clones, more than 80% of them seen only once. This chain connects TRBV10-3 to TRBJ2-5; TRBD1 matches at 9 bases. The sequencing sample was made of peripheral blood. The receptor was derived from a woman in her thirties or forties with active or convalescent COVID-19. The CDR3 DNA reads TGTGCCATCAGCCTGAGGACAGGGGTCGAGACCCAGTACTTC. Its protein is CAISLRTGVETQYF.